This TCR beta chain was obtained from a study of human T cells and chemical hapten exposure. Background on the study: There were weekly diphenylcyclopropenone doses to the scalp for patients throughout the approximately 25-week study. Recorded diagnoses among the mostly female patients were alopecia areata, totalis or universalis.

The study, taken as a whole, reports: After DPC sensitization, TCRs above 1 in 1000 frequency showed no change.

This CDR3 contains 15 residues. V lost 3 bases, J lost 2 bases, and 17 bases lay in between. CDR1 DFQATT and CDR2 SNEGSKA come from the germline V gene (reference sequence). As for time point: patch test 3, about 24 weeks after DPC sensitization. The sample's treatment: therapeutic diphenylcyclopropenone sensitization with weekly scalp DPC. Remarks on this clonotype: Its antigen is not identified.

TCRdb re-called the RACE reads through MiXCR, storing one row per CDR3 protein. The sample consists of tens of thousands of distinct CDR3 sequences, 13% of them appearing once. The chain combines TRBV20-1 with TRBJ2-7; either TRBD1 or TRBD2 may supply D (5 bases each). The sequence was collected from a woman between 50 and 59 years old with alopecia areata. Some clones in this sample may be carry-over from other donors' samples. Sample: whole blood, taken in connection with sensitization to the hapten diphenylcyclopropenone (DPC). In nucleotides, the CDR3 is TGCAGTGCTAGCGGGACGCGCCACCTTACCTACGAGCAGTACTTC. Its protein product is CSASGTRHLTYEQYF.